This T cell receptor (beta chain) was recovered during a study of T cell repertoires in cytomegalovirus infection. On the study more broadly: Public TCR beta signatures indicated both CMV infection and matching HLA type. Study-level results: Totalled public TCR beta family frequency picked out people who carried CMV plus the relevant HLA. It was HLA-C-restricted CMV-specific TCR beta clonotypes that dominated the response ex vivo.

TCRdb used MiXCR to reprocess the reads, holding one entry per CDR3 protein. This sample yields nearly 550,000 distinct CDR3 sequences, of which 16% are seen a single time; roughly a quarter belongs to the top ten. The germline V gene has CDR1 SEHNR and CDR2 FQNEAQ (reference sequence). V was pared by 2 bases and J by 0 bases, with 8 bases between. The CDR3 is 15 residues long. This clonotype came up a few times. Its antigen remains unknown. The sample consisted of CD8+ T cells from PBMCs. The V call is TRBV7-9, the J call TRBJ1-3, with D uncertain. The receptor was derived from a human donor in good health (CMV status not recorded). Some clones in this sample may be carry-over from other donors' samples. The chain's CDR3 is CASSLPGASGNTIYF. CDR3 sequence (DNA): TGTGCCAGCAGCTTACCGGGCGCCTCTGGAAACACCATATATTTT. Full variable domain (outside the CDR3, taken from reference TRBV7-9 and TRBJ1-3): DTGVSQNPRHKITKRGQNVTFRCDPISEHNRLYWYRQTLGQGPEFLTYFQNEAQLEKSRLLSDRFSAERPKGSFSTLEIQRTEQGDSAMYLCASSLPGASGNTIYFGEGSWLTVV.